This T cell receptor beta chain was profiled in a study of regulatory T cells in long-lasting Graves disease. The V gene end was trimmed by 0 bases and the J gene end by 5 bases; junction bases not matched to a gene: 9. Germline V lookup: CDR1 SGHRS, CDR2 YFSETQ. The CDR3 is 17 amino acids. Relying on iRepertoire HTBI primers and Arm-PCR of CDR3 regions, the team built TCR beta libraries. TCRdb re-called the multiplex PCR reads through MiXCR, storing one row per CDR3 protein. The data contain more than 400,000 distinct CDR3 sequences, under 20% of them singletons. This clonotype showed up many times. Specified time point: newly diagnosed GD, antithyroid drugs for less than 3 months. Construction of the TCR library relied on RNA isolated from PBMCs. A further study also used this sample, focusing on T cells in Graves' hyperthyroidism and ophthalmopathy.

V is TRBV5-1 and J is TRBJ2-1, with 9 bases fitting TRBD2. This clonotype originated in a man aged 35-49 years with Graves disease. The material was peripheral blood mononuclear cells (PBMCs), obtained at new diagnosis, from a patient treated with antithyroid drugs. CDR3 sequence: CASSLGGRGRDDNEQFF. CDR3 nucleotide sequence: TGCGCCAGCAGCTTGGGAGGACGCGGGAGGGACGACAATGAGCAGTTCTTC.